The clone carrying this T cell receptor (beta chain) appeared a few times. Its specificity is not known. With 7 bases clipped from V and 7 bases from J, the junction kept 5 bases outside the gene matches. The germline V gene has CDR1 MNHEY and CDR2 SVGEGT. The CDR3 runs to 12 residues. TCRdb called the 5' RACE reads again in MiXCR, with one record for every CDR3 protein. The sample has roughly 450,000 distinct CDR3 sequences, 15% to 20% seen once; the top ten hold approximately 13%. This sample is part of a study of T-cell memory formation after mild COVID-19. Findings and limits, study-wide: Day 15 to 85 contracting clones showed balanced CD4/CD8; day 15 to 37 expanders favored CD4+.

This clonotype was obtained from an adult woman who had mild COVID-19 (a few samples of this study predate the infection). Cell type and time point are not known. Sequencing was done on a sample of PBMCs or a T cell subset sorted from them (not recorded which). The V and J genes are TRBV6-2 or TRBV6-3 and TRBJ1-2, with 8 bases that match TRBD1. Here the CDR3 DNA reads TGTGCCAGCACCCTCGGACAGGGTGGCTACACCTTC. Its translation: CASTLGQGGYTF.